This passage covers 8 T cell receptor beta chains from one sample sequenced in a study of blood T cell repertoires in COVID-19. Repertoires were generated with immunoSEQ multiplex PCR, while TCRdb's copy carries only in-frame clones and drops some. The table has approximately 330,000 clones, 87% seen once; the top ten hold around 10%. Input material: peripheral blood. The receptors shown here come from a man aged 25-45 years with COVID-19, enrolled during active disease.

This sequence joins TRBV12-3 or TRBV12-4 and TRBJ1-1; D ambiguous. V lost 6 bases and J lost 7, with 15 bases in between. This CDR3 has 13 amino acids. The CDR3 DNA reads TGTGCCAGCAGCACCTCGGGGTTCGATGAAGCTTTCTTT. This encodes CASSTSGFDEAFF.

The chain carries TRBV4-3 and TRBJ2-7; D remains unclear. Trimming removed 0 bases at V and 0 bases at J, with 15 bases between. The CDR3 is 17 amino acids. Per the germline V gene, CDR1 is LGHNA and CDR2 is YSLEER. The DNA of the CDR3 is TGCGCCAGCAGCCAAGATTATACCGCAGGAAGCTCCTACGAGCAGTACTTC. This translates into CASSQDYTAGSSYEQYF.

The chain joins TRBV6-6 to TRBJ2-6; the D gene is possibly TRBD2 (5 bases). The CDR3 is 16 amino acids. Trimming took 6 bases from V and 0 from J, leaving 12 bases between them. Germline CDR1 MNHNY, CDR2 SVGAGI (reference sequence). The CDR3 is CASSSWENSGANVLTF. In DNA form, the CDR3 reads TGTGCCAGCAGCTCTTGGGAGAACTCTGGGGCCAACGTCCTGACTTTC.

The V gene is TRBV5-1, the J gene TRBJ1-2; 11 nucleotides agree with TRBD1. The V segment lost 4 bases and the J segment 8 bases; nucleotides outside the gene matches: 10. This CDR3 contains 15 residues. CDR1 is SGHRS, CDR2 YFSETQ, per germline. The CDR3 reads CASSTWTGGAGGYTF. The CDR3 region has the DNA TGCGCCAGCAGCACCTGGACAGGGGGCGCGGGAGGCTACACCTTC.

The V gene is TRBV11-2, the J gene TRBJ2-7, with TRBD1 matching over 9 bases. V was pared by 5 bases and J by 3 bases, with 8 bases of the junction left unmatched. Per germline, CDR1 SGHAT and CDR2 FQNNGV. The CDR3 spans 15 residues. The chain's CDR3 is CASSTTGTGFYEQYF. The CDR3 DNA follows: TGTGCCAGCAGCACAACCGGGACAGGGTTCTACGAGCAGTACTTC.

The chain uses TRBV13 and TRBJ2-7; 10 nucleotides align to TRBD2. Germline V gene sequence: CDR1 PRHDT, CDR2 FYEKMQ (reference sequence). J was trimmed by 0 bases and V by 7 bases; bases with no gene match: 15. The CDR3 extends over 18 amino acids. CDR3: CASTGKIGSGRNSYEQYF. The CDR3 coding sequence is TGTGCCAGCACCGGAAAGATCGGTAGCGGGAGGAACTCCTACGAGCAGTACTTC.

The rearrangement joins TRBV19 to TRBJ2-1, with TRBD2 identical over 14 bases. The V gene end was trimmed by 6 bases and the J gene end by 4 bases; junction bases not matched to a gene: 5. This CDR3 has 16 amino acids. Germline V gene data show CDR1 as LNHDA and CDR2 as SQIVND (reference sequence). The CDR3 coding sequence is TGTGCCAGTAGGGGACTAGCGGGAGCATTTTACAATGAGCAGTTCTTC. Translating it yields CASRGLAGAFYNEQFF.

The chain couples TRBV6-5 to TRBJ2-7, with 9 positions matching TRBD1. Trimming took 6 bases from V and 6 from J; bases not matched to a gene: 9. The CDR3 totals 14 residues. Germline values: CDR1 MNHEY, CDR2 SVGAGI. CDR3 residues: CASRQDRGVGEQYF. The CDR3 DNA is TGTGCCAGCAGACAAGACAGGGGGGTGGGCGAGCAGTACTTC.